These 3 T cell receptor beta chains originate from one sample sequenced in a study of early T cells in non-severe SARS-CoV-2 infection. TCRdb reprocessed the 5' RACE reads with MiXCR, giving one entry per CDR3 protein. The repertoire consists of some 19,000 distinct CDR3 sequences, with less than 5% occurring once and the leading ten covering around 7.3%. Sample: whole blood. Source of these receptors: an adult who was a healthcare worker with PCR-confirmed SARS-CoV-2 infection or an uninfected control (not recorded which).

This chain links TRBV30 with TRBJ1-5, with D possibly TRBD1 on 6 matching bases. The CDR3 is 15 amino acids. Germline-derived CDR1 and CDR2 are GTSNPN and SVGIG (reference sequence). V dropped 0 bases and J dropped 5 bases, with 14 bases sitting between them. CDR3 nucleotides: TGTGCCTGGAGTGTTGGGACAAAATACGATCAGCCCCAGCATTTT. Encoded protein: CAWSVGTKYDQPQHF.

This chain uses TRBV29-1 with TRBJ1-3; 7 bases are a match to TRBD1. Germline CDR1 SQVTM, CDR2 ANQGSEA. The trim removed 7 bases at V and 0 bases at J, leaving 3 bases unmatched. This CDR3 comprises 13 residues. CDR3: CSAGQPSGNTIYF. CDR3 DNA sequence: TGCAGCGCGGGACAGCCCTCTGGAAACACCATATATTTT.

By its share, this clonotype is medium-sized (0.01 to 0.1%). V gene TRBV19 combines with J gene TRBJ2-1; 8 nucleotides agree with TRBD2. CDR1 is LNHDA and CDR2 is SQIVND in the germline V gene (reference sequence). The V segment lost 8 bases and the J segment 0 bases; nucleotides outside the gene matches: 6. CDR3 length equals 15 residues. This CDR3 is CASAGGLDSYNEQFF. CDR3 in DNA: TGTGCCAGTGCCGGGGGACTAGACTCCTACAATGAGCAGTTCTTC.